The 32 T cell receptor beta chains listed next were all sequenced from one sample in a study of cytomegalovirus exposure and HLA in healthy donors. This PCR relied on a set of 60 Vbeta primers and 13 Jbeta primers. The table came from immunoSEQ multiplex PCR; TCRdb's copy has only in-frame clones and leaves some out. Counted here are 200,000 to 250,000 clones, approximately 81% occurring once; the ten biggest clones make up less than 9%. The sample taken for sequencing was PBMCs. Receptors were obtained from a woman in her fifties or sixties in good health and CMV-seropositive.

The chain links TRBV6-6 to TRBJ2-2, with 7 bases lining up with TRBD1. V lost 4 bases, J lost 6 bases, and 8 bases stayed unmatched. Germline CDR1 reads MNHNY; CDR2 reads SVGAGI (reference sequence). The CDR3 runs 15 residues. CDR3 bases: TGTGCCAGCAGTTCCAGGGACAGAGGCGCCGGGGAGCTGTTTTTT. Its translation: CASSSRDRGAGELFF.

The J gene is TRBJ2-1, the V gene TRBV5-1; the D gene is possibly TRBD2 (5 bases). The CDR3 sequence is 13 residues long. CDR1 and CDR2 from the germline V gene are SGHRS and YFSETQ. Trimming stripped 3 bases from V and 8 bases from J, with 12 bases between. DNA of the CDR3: TGCGCCAGCAGCTCAGGACCCGGGGATGAGCAGTTCTTC. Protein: CASSSGPGDEQFF. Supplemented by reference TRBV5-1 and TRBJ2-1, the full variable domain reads KAGVTQTPRYLIKTRGQQVTLSCSPISGHRSVSWYQQTPGQGLQFLFEYFSETQRNKGNFPGRFSGRQFSNSRSEMNVSTLELGDSALYLCASSSGPGDEQFFGPGTRLTVL.

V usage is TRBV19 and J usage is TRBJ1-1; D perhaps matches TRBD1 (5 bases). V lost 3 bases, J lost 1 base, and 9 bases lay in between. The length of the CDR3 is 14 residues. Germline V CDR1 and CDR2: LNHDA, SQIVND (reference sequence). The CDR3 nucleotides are TGTGCCAGTAGTATCCGCAGGGCGAACACTGAAGCTTTCTTT. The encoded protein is CASSIRRANTEAFF.

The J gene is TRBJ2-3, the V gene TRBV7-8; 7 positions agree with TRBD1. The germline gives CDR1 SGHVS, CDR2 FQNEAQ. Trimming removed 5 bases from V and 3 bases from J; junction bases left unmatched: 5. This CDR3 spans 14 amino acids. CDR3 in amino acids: CASSPGQNTDTQYF. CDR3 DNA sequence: TGTGCCAGCAGCCCGGGACAGAATACAGATACGCAGTATTTT.

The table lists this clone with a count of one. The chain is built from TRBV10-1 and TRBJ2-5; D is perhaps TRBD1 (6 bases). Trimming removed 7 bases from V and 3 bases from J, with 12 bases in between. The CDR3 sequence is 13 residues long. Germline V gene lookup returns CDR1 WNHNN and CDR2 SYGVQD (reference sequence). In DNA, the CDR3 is TGCGCCAGCACGACAGGAAGGGAAGAGACCCAGTACTTC. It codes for CASTTGREETQYF.

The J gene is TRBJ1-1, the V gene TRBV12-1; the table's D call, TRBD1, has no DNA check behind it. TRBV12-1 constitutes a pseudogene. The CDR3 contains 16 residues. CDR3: CASGWTGAPTIGRAFF. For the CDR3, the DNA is TGTGCCAGCGGATGGACAGGGGCCCCCACTATTGGAAGGGCTTTCTTT.

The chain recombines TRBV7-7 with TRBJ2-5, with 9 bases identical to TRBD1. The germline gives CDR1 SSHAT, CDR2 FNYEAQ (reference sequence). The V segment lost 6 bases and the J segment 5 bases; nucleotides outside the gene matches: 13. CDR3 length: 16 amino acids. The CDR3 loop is CASSQRTGALGETQYF. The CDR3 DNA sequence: TGTGCCAGCAGTCAACGGACAGGGGCCCTTGGGGAGACCCAGTACTTC.

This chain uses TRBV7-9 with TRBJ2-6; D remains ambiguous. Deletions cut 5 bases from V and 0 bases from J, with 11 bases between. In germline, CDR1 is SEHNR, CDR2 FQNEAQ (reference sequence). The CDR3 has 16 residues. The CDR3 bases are TGTGCCAGCAGCCGTCCCAAACTCTCTGGGGCCAACGTCCTGACTTTC. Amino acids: CASSRPKLSGANVLTF.

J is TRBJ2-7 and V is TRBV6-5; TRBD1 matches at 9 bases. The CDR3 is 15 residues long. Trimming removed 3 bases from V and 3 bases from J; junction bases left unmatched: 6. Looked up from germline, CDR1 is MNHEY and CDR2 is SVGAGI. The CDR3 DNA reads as TGTGCCAGCAGTTATGACGGGACAGGGATCTACGAGCAGTACTTC. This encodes CASSYDGTGIYEQYF.

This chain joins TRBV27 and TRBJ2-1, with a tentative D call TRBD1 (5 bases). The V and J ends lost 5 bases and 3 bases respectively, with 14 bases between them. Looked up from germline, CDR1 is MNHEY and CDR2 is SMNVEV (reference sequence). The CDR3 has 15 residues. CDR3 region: CASSPRQGLYNEQFF. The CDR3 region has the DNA TGTGCCAGCAGTCCACGCCAGGGTCTCTACAATGAGCAGTTCTTC.

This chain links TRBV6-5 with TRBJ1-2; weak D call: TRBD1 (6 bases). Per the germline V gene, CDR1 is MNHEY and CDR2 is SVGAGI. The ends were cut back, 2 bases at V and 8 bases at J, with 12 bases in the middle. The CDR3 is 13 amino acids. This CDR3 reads CASSYKQTGGYTF. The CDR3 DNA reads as TGTGCCAGCAGTTACAAGCAAACAGGGGGCTACACCTTC.

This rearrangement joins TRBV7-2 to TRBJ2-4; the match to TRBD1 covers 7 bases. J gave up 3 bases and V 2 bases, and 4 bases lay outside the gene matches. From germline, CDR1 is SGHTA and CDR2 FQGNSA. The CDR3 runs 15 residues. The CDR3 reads CASSLSWDSKNIQYF. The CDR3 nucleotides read TGTGCCAGCAGCTTAAGCTGGGACAGCAAAAACATTCAGTACTTC.

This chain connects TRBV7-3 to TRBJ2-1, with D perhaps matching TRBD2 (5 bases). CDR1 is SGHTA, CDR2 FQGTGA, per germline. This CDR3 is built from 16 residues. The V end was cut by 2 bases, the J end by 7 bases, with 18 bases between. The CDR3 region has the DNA TGTGCCAGCAGCTTATACGGGGTTGGTCTGAGGAATGAGCAGTTCTTC. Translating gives CASSLYGVGLRNEQFF.

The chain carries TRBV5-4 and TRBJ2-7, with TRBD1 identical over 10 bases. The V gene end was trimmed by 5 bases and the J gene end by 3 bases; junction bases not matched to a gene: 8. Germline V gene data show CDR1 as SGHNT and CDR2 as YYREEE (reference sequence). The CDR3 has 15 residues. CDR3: CASRSPGQGCYEQYF. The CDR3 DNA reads TGTGCCAGCAGATCCCCGGGACAGGGGTGCTACGAGCAGTACTTC.

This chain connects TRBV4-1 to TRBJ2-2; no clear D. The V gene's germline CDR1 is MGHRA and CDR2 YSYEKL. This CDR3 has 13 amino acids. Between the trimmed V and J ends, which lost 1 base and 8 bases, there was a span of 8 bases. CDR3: CASSQGLVGELFF. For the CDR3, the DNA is TGCGCCAGCAGCCAAGGGTTAGTGGGGGAGCTGTTTTTT.

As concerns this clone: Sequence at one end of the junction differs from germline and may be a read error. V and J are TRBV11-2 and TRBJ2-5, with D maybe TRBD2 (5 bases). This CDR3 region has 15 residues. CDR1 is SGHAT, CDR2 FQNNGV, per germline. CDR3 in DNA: TGTGTCAGCAGCTTAGAACGGAGGAGAGGGGAGACCCAGTACTTC. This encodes CVSSLERRRGETQYF.

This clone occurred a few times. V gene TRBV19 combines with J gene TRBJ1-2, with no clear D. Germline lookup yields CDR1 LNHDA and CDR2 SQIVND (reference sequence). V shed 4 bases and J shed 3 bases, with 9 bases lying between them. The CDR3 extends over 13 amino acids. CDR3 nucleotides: TGTGCCAGTAGTAGATCTACGGACTATGGCTACACCTTC. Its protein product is CASSRSTDYGYTF.

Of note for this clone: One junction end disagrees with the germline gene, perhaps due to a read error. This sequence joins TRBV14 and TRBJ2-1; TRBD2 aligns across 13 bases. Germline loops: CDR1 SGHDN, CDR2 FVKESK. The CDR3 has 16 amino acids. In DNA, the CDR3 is TGTGCCAGCAGCAATCCCGGGACTAGCGGGAAGGGTGAGCGGTTCTTC. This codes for CASSNPGTSGKGERFF. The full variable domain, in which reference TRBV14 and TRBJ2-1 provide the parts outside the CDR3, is EAGVTQFPSHSVIEKGQTVTLRCDPISGHDNLYWYRRVMGKEIKFLLHFVKESKQDESGMPNNRFLAERTGGTYSTLKVQPAELEDSGVYFCASSNPGTSGKGERFFGPGTRLTVL.

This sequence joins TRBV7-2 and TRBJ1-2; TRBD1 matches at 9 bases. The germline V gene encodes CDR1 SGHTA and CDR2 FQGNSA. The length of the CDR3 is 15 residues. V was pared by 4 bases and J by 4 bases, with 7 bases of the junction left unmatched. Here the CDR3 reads CASSSLDRGSYGYTF. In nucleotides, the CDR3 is TGTGCCAGCAGCTCTTTGGACAGGGGAAGCTATGGCTACACCTTC. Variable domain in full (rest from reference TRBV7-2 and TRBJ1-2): GAGVSQSPSNKVTEKGKDVELRCDPISGHTALYWYRQSLGQGLEFLIYFQGNSAPDKSGLPSDRFSAERTGGSVSTLTIQRTQQEDSAVYLCASSSLDRGSYGYTFGSGTRLTVV.

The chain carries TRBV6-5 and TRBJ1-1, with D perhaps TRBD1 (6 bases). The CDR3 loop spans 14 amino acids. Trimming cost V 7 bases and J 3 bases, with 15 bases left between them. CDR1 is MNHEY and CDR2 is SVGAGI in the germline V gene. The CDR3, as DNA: TGTGCCAGCACCCAGGGGACCTTACACACTGAAGCTTTCTTT. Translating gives CASTQGTLHTEAFF.

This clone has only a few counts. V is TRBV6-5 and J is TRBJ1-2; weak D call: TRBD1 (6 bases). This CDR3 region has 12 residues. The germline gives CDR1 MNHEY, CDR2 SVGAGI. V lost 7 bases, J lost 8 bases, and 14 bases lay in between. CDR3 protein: CASTGGGDGYTF. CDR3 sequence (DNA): TGTGCCAGCACCGGAGGGGGGGACGGCTACACCTTC.

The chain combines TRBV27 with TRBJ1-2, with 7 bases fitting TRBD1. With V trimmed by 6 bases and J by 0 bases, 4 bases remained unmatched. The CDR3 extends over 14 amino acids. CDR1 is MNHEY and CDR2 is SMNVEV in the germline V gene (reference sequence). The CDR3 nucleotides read TGTGCCAGCAGCCCGGACAGGTCTAACTATGGCTACACCTTC. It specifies CASSPDRSNYGYTF.

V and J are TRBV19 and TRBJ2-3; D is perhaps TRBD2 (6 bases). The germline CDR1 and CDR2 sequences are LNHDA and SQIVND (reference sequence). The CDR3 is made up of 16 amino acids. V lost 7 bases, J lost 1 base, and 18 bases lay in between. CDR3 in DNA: TGTGCCAGTAAGCCTCCCTACGGGGGAGGCACAGATACGCAGTATTTT. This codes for CASKPPYGGGTDTQYF.

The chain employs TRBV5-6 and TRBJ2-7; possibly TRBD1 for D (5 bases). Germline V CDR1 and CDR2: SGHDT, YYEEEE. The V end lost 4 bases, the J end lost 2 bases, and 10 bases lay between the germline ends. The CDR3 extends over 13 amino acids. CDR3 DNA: TGTGCCAGCAGCCTCAGGGCCACCTACGAGCAGTACTTC. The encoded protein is CASSLRATYEQYF.

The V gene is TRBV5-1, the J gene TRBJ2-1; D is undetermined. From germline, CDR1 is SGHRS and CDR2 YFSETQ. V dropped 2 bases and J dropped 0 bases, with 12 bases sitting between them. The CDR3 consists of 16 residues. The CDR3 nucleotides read TGCGCCAGCAGCTTTAACCCAGGTGACTCCTACAATGAGCAGTTCTTC. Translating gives CASSFNPGDSYNEQFF.

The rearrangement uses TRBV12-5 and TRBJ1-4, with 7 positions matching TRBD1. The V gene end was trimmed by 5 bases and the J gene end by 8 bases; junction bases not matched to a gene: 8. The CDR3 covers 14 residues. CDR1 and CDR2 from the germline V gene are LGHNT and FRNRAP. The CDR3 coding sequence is TGTGCTAGTGGTCCAGGACAGGTTCAGGAAAAACTGTTTTTT. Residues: CASGPGQVQEKLFF.

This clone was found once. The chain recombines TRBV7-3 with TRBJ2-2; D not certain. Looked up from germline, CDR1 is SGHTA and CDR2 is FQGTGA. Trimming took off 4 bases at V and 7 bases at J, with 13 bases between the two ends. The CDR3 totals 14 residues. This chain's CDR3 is CASSSEGGDGELFF. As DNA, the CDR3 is TGTGCCAGCAGCTCCGAAGGTGGAGACGGGGAGCTGTTTTTT.

The CDR3 protein is CASSLFPPSVDEQFF. CDR3 DNA: TGCGCCAGCAGCTTGTTTCCACCTAGCGTTGATGAGCAGTTCTTC. The rearrangement uses TRBV5-1 and TRBJ2-1; TRBD2 might be the D (6 bases). The CDR3 length is 15 residues. V was trimmed by 1 base and J by 8 bases, leaving 16 bases between them. In germline, CDR1 is SGHRS, CDR2 YFSETQ.

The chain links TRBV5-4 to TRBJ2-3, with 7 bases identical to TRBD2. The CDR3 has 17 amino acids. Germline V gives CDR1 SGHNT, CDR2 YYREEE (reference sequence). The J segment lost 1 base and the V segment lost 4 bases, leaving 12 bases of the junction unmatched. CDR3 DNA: TGTGCCAGCAGCGTCTTTGGGGGAGGGGTGGGCACAGATACGCAGTATTTT. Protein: CASSVFGGGVGTDTQYF.

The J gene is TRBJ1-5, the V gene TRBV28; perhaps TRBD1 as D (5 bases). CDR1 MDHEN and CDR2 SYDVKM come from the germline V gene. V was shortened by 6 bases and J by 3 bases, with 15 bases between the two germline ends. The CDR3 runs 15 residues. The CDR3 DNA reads TGTGCCAGCAGGGGGGGGAGGAAACCCAATCAGCCCCAGCATTTT. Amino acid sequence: CASRGGRKPNQPQHF.

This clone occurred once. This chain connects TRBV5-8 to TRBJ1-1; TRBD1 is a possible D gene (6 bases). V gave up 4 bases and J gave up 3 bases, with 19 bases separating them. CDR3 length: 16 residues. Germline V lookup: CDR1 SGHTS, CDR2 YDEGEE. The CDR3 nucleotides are TGTGCCAGCAGCGGACCCCAGGGGCTCGGGCACACTGAAGCTTTCTTT. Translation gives CASSGPQGLGHTEAFF.

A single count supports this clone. CDR3 DNA: TGTGCCAGCAGCTTAGAGCTAGCGGGCTCCTACAATGAGCAGTTCTTC. Protein product: CASSLELAGSYNEQFF. This rearrangement joins TRBV11-2 to TRBJ2-1; TRBD2 agrees at 8 bases. The ends lost 0 bases at V and 0 bases at J; junction bases unmatched: 1. The V gene's germline CDR1 is SGHAT and CDR2 FQNNGV. There are 16 residues in the CDR3.